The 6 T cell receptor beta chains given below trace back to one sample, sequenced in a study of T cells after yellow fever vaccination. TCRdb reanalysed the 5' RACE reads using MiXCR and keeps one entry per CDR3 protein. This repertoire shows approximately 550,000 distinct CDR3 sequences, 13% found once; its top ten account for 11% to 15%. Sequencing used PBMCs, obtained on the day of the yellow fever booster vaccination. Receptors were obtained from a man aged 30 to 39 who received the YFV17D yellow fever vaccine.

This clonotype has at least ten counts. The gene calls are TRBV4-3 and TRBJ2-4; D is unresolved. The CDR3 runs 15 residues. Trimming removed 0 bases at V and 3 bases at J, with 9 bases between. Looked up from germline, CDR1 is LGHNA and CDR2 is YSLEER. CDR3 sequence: CASSQDPGRKNIQYF. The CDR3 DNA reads TGCGCCAGCAGCCAAGACCCCGGGCGCAAAAACATTCAGTACTTC.

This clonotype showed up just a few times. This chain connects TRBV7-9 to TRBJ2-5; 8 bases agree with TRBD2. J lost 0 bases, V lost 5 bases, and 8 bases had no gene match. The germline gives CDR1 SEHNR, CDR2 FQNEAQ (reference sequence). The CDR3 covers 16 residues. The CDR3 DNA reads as TGTGCCAGCAGCGCCGTAGCGGGAACGTACCAAGAGACCCAGTACTTC. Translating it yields CASSAVAGTYQETQYF.

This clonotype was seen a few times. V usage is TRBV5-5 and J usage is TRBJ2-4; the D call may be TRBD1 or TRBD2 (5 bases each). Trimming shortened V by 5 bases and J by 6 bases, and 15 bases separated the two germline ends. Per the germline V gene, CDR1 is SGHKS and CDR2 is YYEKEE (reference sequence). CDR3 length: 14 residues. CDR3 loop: CASSPDGAGNIQYF. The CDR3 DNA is TGTGCCAGCAGTCCAGACGGGGCGGGAAACATTCAGTACTTC.

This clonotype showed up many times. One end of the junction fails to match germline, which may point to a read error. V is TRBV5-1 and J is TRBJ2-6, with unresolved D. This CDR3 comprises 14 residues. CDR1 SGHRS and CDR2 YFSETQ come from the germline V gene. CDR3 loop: CASSLGTGANVLTF. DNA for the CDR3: TGTGCCAGCAGCTTAGGGACTGGGGCCAACGTCCTGACTTTC. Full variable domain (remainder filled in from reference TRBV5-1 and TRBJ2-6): KAGVTQTPRYLIKTRGQQVTLSCSPISGHRSVSWYQQTPGQGLQFLFEYFSETQRNKGNFPGRFSGRQFSNSRSEMNVSTLELGDSALYLCASSLGTGANVLTFGAGSRLTVL.

CDR3 sequence (DNA): TGTGCCAGCAGCTGGGGGGGGACAGGGGCTGTCTTGGACACCGGGGAGCTGTTTTTT. It specifies CASSWGGTGAVLDTGELFF. This chain links TRBV11-2 with TRBJ2-2, with 10 bases aligning to TRBD1. Germline V lookup: CDR1 SGHAT, CDR2 FQNNGV. Trimming removed 4 bases from V and 3 bases from J; junction bases left unmatched: 14. The CDR3 covers 19 residues.

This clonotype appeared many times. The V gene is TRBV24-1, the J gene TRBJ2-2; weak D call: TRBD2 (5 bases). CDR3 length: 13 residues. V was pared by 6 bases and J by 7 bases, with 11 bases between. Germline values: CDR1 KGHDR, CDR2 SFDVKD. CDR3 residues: CATSRSAGGELFF. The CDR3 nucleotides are TGTGCCACCAGTCGTAGCGCCGGCGGGGAGCTGTTTTTT.